This T cell receptor beta chain emerged from a study of OX40 agonist ivuxolimab in advanced cancers. Study in general: Of mixed ages from 23 to 79 and averaging 60 years, the group was roughly 85% male.

TCRdb's copy holds only in-frame clones and misses some; the assay was immunoSEQ multiplex PCR. The sample comprises about 76,000 clones, roughly 86% of which are singletons, and about 2.6% rests with the top ten. As for this clone: Its target is unknown.

V shed 1 base and J shed 6 bases, with 9 bases lying between them. Germline CDR1 LNHDA, CDR2 SQIVND (reference sequence). This CDR3 contains 13 residues. With autoimmune disease history or systemic immunosuppression, patients were excluded. Study outcomes and limitations: More expanded clones were found, on average, in CD8+ than in CD4+ T cells. Individuals who were partial responders at 0.1-3.0 mg/kg had clonal expansion that ranked among the lowest.

This sequence was found in an adult with an advanced solid tumor such as melanoma, head and neck, liver or kidney cancer. The sequenced sample was CD4+ or CD8+ T cells sorted from blood, obtained in a trial of the OX40 agonist ivuxolimab. This chain connects TRBV19 to TRBJ1-2; D remains ambiguous. For the CDR3, the DNA is TGTGCCAGTAGTATAGGAGGGAAAGATGGCTACACCTTC. It yields the protein CASSIGGKDGYTF. Complete variable domain (other parts from reference TRBV19 and TRBJ1-2): DGGITQSPKYLFRKEGQNVTLSCEQNLNHDAMYWYRQDPGQGLRLIYYSQIVNDFQKGDIAEGYSVSREKKESFPLTVTSAQKNPTAFYLCASSIGGKDGYTFGSGTRLTVV.